These 16 T cell receptor beta chains were sequenced from one sample in a study of blood T cell repertoires in COVID-19. Measured with immunoSEQ multiplex PCR; TCRdb has only the in-frame clones, and not every one. The sample has about 160,000 clones, roughly 90% seen once. The source material was peripheral blood. The receptor set was obtained from a man younger than 45 with COVID-19, enrolled during active disease.

The sample holds one count of this clone. The V and J genes are TRBV19 and TRBJ2-7, with TRBD1 identical over 7 bases. Germline CDR1 reads LNHDA; CDR2 reads SQIVND (reference sequence). This CDR3 has 13 residues. Unmatched junction bases numbered 2, after V lost 3 bases and J lost 3 bases. The CDR3 region is CASSIGTVYEQYF. CDR3 coding DNA: TGTGCCAGTAGTATCGGGACAGTCTACGAGCAGTACTTC.

The table lists this clone with a few counts. The chain couples TRBV5-4 to TRBJ2-1, with D perhaps matching TRBD2 (5 bases). V lost 5 bases to trimming and J lost 0 bases, with 12 bases between them. The CDR3 extends over 15 amino acids. From germline, CDR1 is SGHNT and CDR2 YYREEE (reference sequence). CDR3 bases: TGTGCCAGCAGGCCGGACTGGGTCTCCTACAATGAGCAGTTCTTC. Translated, it gives CASRPDWVSYNEQFF.

This sequence joins TRBV7-9 and TRBJ2-3, with 14 bases that match TRBD2. V dropped 3 bases and J dropped 4; count of bases not matched to a gene: 3. This CDR3 region has 16 residues. The germline gives CDR1 SEHNR, CDR2 FQNEAQ (reference sequence). The chain's CDR3 is CASSFRLAGGPDTQYF. As DNA, the CDR3 is TGTGCCAGCAGCTTCCGACTAGCGGGGGGGCCAGATACGCAGTATTTT.

This chain joins TRBV28 and TRBJ1-3; 7 positions agree with TRBD1. The length of the CDR3 is 17 residues. V lost 2 bases and J lost 4; bases outside the gene matches: 11. Germline loops: CDR1 MDHEN, CDR2 SYDVKM. The chain's CDR3 is CASSLRAGTAPGNTIYF. In nucleotides, the CDR3 is TGTGCCAGCAGTTTACGTGCCGGGACAGCCCCGGGAAACACCATATATTTT.

V and J are TRBV5-1 and TRBJ1-1; TRBD1 agrees at 7 bases. The CDR3 runs 15 residues. J gave up 2 bases and V 2 bases, and 6 bases lay outside the gene matches. Germline V CDR1 and CDR2: SGHRS, YFSETQ. The chain's CDR3 is CASSFQQGTNTEAFF. CDR3 in DNA: TGCGCCAGCAGCTTCCAACAGGGGACTAACACTGAAGCTTTCTTT. Combining the CDR3 with reference TRBV5-1 and TRBJ1-1 gives the whole variable domain KAGVTQTPRYLIKTRGQQVTLSCSPISGHRSVSWYQQTPGQGLQFLFEYFSETQRNKGNFPGRFSGRQFSNSRSEMNVSTLELGDSALYLCASSFQQGTNTEAFFGQGTRLTVV.

In DNA form, the CDR3 reads TGTGCCAGCAGCCCCCGACAGGGGCGAGAGACCCAGTACTTC. It is translated as CASSPRQGRETQYF. The rearrangement uses TRBV9 and TRBJ2-5; 8 nucleotides agree with TRBD1. The trim removed 4 bases at V and 4 bases at J, leaving 6 bases unmatched. This CDR3 has 14 residues. Looked up from germline, CDR1 is SGDLS and CDR2 is YYNGEE.

The J gene is TRBJ1-5, the V gene TRBV6-2 or TRBV6-3; 7 bases align to TRBD1. The CDR3 has 17 residues. V gave up 0 bases and J gave up 5 bases; unmatched junction bases: 10. Germline V gene data show CDR1 as MNHEY and CDR2 as SVGEGT. This CDR3 reads CASSYSNTGVRDQPQHF. The CDR3, as DNA: TGTGCCAGCAGTTACTCCAATACAGGGGTTAGGGATCAGCCCCAGCATTTT.

This clone turned up a few times. V is TRBV7-3 and J is TRBJ2-2, with TRBD1 matching 7 bases. The V and J ends lost 4 bases and 9 bases, in that order; junction bases with no gene match: 2. CDR1 is SGHTA, CDR2 FQGTGA, per germline. This CDR3 has 12 residues. This CDR3 reads CASSSTGRELFF. In DNA form, the CDR3 reads TGTGCCAGCAGCTCGACAGGGAGGGAGCTGTTTTTT.

This clone was found once. The gene calls are TRBV11-1 and TRBJ2-5; maybe TRBD2 (6 bases). The V end lost 4 bases, the J end lost 5 bases, and 17 bases lay between the germline ends. Germline values: CDR1 SGHAT, CDR2 FQDESV (reference sequence). The length of the CDR3 is 15 residues. The CDR3 nucleotides read TGTGCCAGCAGCTCCAGACTTGTTGGGGGGGAGACCCAGTACTTC. It yields the protein CASSSRLVGGETQYF.

The rearrangement links TRBV28 to TRBJ2-5, with 9 bases aligning to TRBD2. CDR3 length equals 15 residues. Trimming cost V 6 bases and J 1 base; bases outside gene matches: 6. CDR1 and CDR2 from the germline V gene are MDHEN and SYDVKM. The chain's CDR3 is CASRGQTSGQETQYF. Here the CDR3 DNA reads TGTGCCAGCAGGGGACAGACTAGCGGCCAAGAGACCCAGTACTTC.

This clone was observed a single time. The V call is TRBV5-1, the J call TRBJ1-1, with 8 bases fitting TRBD1. Per germline, CDR1 SGHRS and CDR2 YFSETQ. The CDR3 loop spans 16 amino acids. Trimming at V came to 1 base and at J to 0 bases, leaving 5 bases not matched to a gene. CDR3 protein: CASSLTGQGMNTEAFF. The DNA for the CDR3 is TGCGCCAGCAGCTTGACCGGACAGGGTATGAACACTGAAGCTTTCTTT.

The chain carries TRBV5-6 and TRBJ1-1; D uncertain. This CDR3 has 13 amino acids. Germline V gives CDR1 SGHDT, CDR2 YYEEEE. Trimming removed 3 bases at V and 0 bases at J, with 6 bases between. Here the CDR3 DNA reads TGTGCCAGCAGCTCTCTAATGAACACTGAAGCTTTCTTT. This gives the protein CASSSLMNTEAFF. Together with reference TRBV5-6 and TRBJ1-1, the CDR3 gives the full variable domain: DAGVTQSPTHLIKTRGQQVTLRCSPKSGHDTVSWYQQALGQGPQFIFQYYEEEERQRGNFPDRFSGHQFPNYSSELNVNALLLGDSALYLCASSSLMNTEAFFGQGTRLTVV.

The chain links TRBV12-3 or TRBV12-4 to TRBJ1-2; possibly TRBD1 for D (5 bases). This CDR3 region has 13 residues. Trimming took off 1 base at V and 7 bases at J, with 10 bases between the two ends. The CDR3 is CASSLGTRLGYTF. The CDR3 DNA sequence: TGTGCCAGCAGTTTAGGGACAAGGCTTGGCTACACCTTC.

The genes are TRBV10-3 and TRBJ2-3; no firm D call. The CDR3 consists of 12 residues. Germline-derived CDR1 and CDR2 are ENHRY and SYGVKD. Trimming stripped 6 bases from V and 0 bases from J, with 4 bases between. The CDR3 DNA sequence: TGTGCCATCAGATCTAGCACAGATACGCAGTATTTT. It specifies CAIRSSTDTQYF.

The chain joins TRBV24-1 to TRBJ2-2, with D possibly being TRBD1 (5 bases). Germline-derived CDR1 and CDR2 are KGHDR and SFDVKD. This CDR3 comprises 17 residues. The ends were cut back, 2 bases at V and 1 base at J, with 13 bases in the middle. Here the CDR3 reads CATSDSGQGRNTGELFF. CDR3 bases: TGTGCCACCAGTGATTCTGGGCAGGGTCGGAACACCGGGGAGCTGTTTTTT.

The rearrangement links TRBV19 to TRBJ2-1, with 13 bases aligning to TRBD2. The CDR3 spans 18 residues. Germline CDR1 LNHDA, CDR2 SQIVND (reference sequence). The junction had 12 bases not matched to a gene; V was cut back by 7 bases and J by 3 bases. The chain's CDR3 is CASTPGTSGVKFYNEQFF. The CDR3 DNA reads TGTGCCAGTACCCCTGGGACTAGCGGGGTCAAATTCTACAATGAGCAGTTCTTC.